The T cell receptor (beta chain) described here comes from a study of human T cells and chemical hapten exposure. Study-level information: It was small differences in pooled library volume that mainly caused per-sample TCR yields to vary.

Time point noted: patch test 3, about 24 weeks after DPC sensitization. Treatment given: therapeutic diphenylcyclopropenone sensitization with weekly scalp DPC. The V gene's germline CDR1 is SGHNT and CDR2 YENEEA. CDR3 length: 13 amino acids. Trimming left V 0 bases short and J 6 bases short, with 6 bases between. From the RACE reads, TCRdb called clonotypes with MiXCR, one entry per CDR3 protein. The sample lists about 190,000 distinct CDR3 sequences, under 30% seen once, with approximately 2.3% in the top ten. This clonotype was picked up a small number of times. This sequence was found in a woman aged 35 to 49 with alopecia areata. Some clones in this sample may be carry-over from other donors' samples. The V gene is TRBV11-3, the J gene TRBJ2-1; D remains ambiguous. The sequencing here drew on whole blood, taken in connection with sensitization to the hapten diphenylcyclopropenone (DPC). Written as DNA, the CDR3 is TGTGCCAGCAGCTTAGACCCTGCCAATGAGCAGTTCTTC. It is translated as CASSLDPANEQFF.